The 32 T cell receptor beta chains presented below share a single source sample, sequenced in a study of Graves' ophthalmopathy and Graves' hyperthyroidism. The authors amplified TCR beta CDR3 regions from RNA transcripts. In the first round, RT-PCR was carried out with HTBI primers, and a multiplex PCR formed the second round. Using its own MiXCR run on the multiplex PCR reads, TCRdb lists one record per CDR3 protein. The sample lists fewer than 400,000 distinct CDR3 sequences, about a sixth occurring once. The specimen sequenced was peripheral blood. These TCRs come from a young woman with Graves' ophthalmopathy.

The CDR3 is CASSLDTNSNQPQHF. In DNA, the CDR3 is TGTGCCAGCAGTTTGGACACCAATAGCAATCAGCCCCAGCATTTT. The rearrangement links TRBV28 to TRBJ1-5; D is perhaps TRBD1 (5 bases). V was trimmed by 3 bases and J by 0 bases, leaving 9 bases between them. The CDR3 is 15 amino acids. Germline V CDR1 and CDR2: MDHEN, SYDVKM.

This clonotype has a count of ten or more. The chain uses TRBV20-1 and TRBJ2-7, with TRBD1 identical over 10 bases. V gave up 5 bases and J gave up 0 bases; unmatched junction bases: 13. CDR3 length: 17 amino acids. Germline lookup yields CDR1 DFQATT and CDR2 SNEGSKA (reference sequence). The CDR3 DNA is TGCAGTGCTTTCCCGGGACAGGGGCTCAAGGGCTCCTACGAGCAGTACTTC. Translated, it gives CSAFPGQGLKGSYEQYF.

This clonotype was counted at least ten times. CDR3 sequence (DNA): TGTGCCAGCACCTGGGGCCCGGACGCTACTGGAAACACCATATATTTT. Residues: CASTWGPDATGNTIYF. This chain connects TRBV12-3 or TRBV12-4 to TRBJ1-3; D perhaps matches TRBD1 (5 bases). The CDR3 covers 16 residues. Trimming took 7 bases from V and 2 from J, leaving 18 bases between them.

In this sample, this clonotype turned up many times. The chain links TRBV10-2 to TRBJ1-2; TRBD1 aligns across 7 bases. The CDR3 contains 16 residues. The germline V gene has CDR1 WSHSY and CDR2 SAAADI. The V and J ends lost 4 bases and 6 bases, in that order; junction bases with no gene match: 14. DNA for the CDR3: TGCGCCAGCAGTGGACGGCAGAATCAGGGGGGCCATGGCTACACCTTC. Protein: CASSGRQNQGGHGYTF.

This chain uses TRBV6-2 or TRBV6-3 with TRBJ1-2; 9 bases are a match to TRBD1. The germline CDR1 and CDR2 sequences are MNHEY and SVGEGT. J was trimmed by 4 bases and V by 2 bases; bases with no gene match: 5. The CDR3 consists of 15 residues. Here the CDR3 reads CASSYDRGYFYGYTF. Written as DNA, the CDR3 is TGTGCCAGCAGTTACGACAGGGGGTACTTCTATGGCTACACCTTC.

This clonotype showed up many times. The chain has TRBV7-2 and TRBJ2-5, with a possible D match to TRBD1 (5 bases). This CDR3 is built from 16 residues. V lost 3 bases and J 1 base, leaving 15 bases between the germline ends. Germline CDR1 SGHTA, CDR2 FQGNSA. CDR3: CASSFGASGAQETQYF. CDR3 DNA sequence: TGTGCCAGCAGCTTTGGGGCTTCTGGGGCCCAAGAGACCCAGTACTTC.

The chain couples TRBV12-3 or TRBV12-4 to TRBJ1-3; TRBD1 might be the D (5 bases). The CDR3 totals 15 residues. V gave up 5 bases and J gave up 0 bases, with 11 bases separating them. The CDR3 DNA is TGTGCCAGCAGTGACAGTACGAACTCTGGAAACACCATATATTTT. Its translation: CASSDSTNSGNTIYF.

The V call is TRBV6-4, the J call TRBJ2-7; D not resolved. V lost 10 bases and J 2 bases, leaving 15 bases between the germline ends. CDR3 size: 13 residues. The germline gives CDR1 MRHNA, CDR2 SNTAGT. CDR3 DNA sequence: TGTGCCACCATTTCCAGTGCCCCCTACGAGCAGTACTTC. This gives the protein CATISSAPYEQYF.

This clonotype has a count of ten or more. The chain is built from TRBV20-1 and TRBJ1-5; D is uncertain. The length of the CDR3 is 13 residues. V was pared by 3 bases and J by 10 bases, with 16 bases between. CDR1 is DFQATT and CDR2 is SNEGSKA in the germline V gene (reference sequence). The CDR3 DNA reads TGCAGTGCTAGTTACGTGAAGGCGTATCCCCAGCATTTT. Translating it yields CSASYVKAYPQHF.

With regard to this clonotype: A much larger clone differs by one base, so this may be a read error. The chain carries TRBV19 and TRBJ1-1; D gene unclear. CDR3 length: 13 residues. The germline V gene has CDR1 LNHDA and CDR2 SQIVND (reference sequence). CDR3 in DNA: TGTGCCGGTAGTATAGCAGGAGACACTGAAGCTTTCTTT. Its protein product is CAGSIAGDTEAFF.

This clonotype was counted ten times or more. This CDR3 fails to terminate in the conserved phenylalanine or tryptophan, so it likely reflects a read error. The gene calls are TRBV5-1 and TRBJ2-7; maybe TRBD1 (6 bases). Germline CDR1 is SGHRS and CDR2 is YFSETQ. The CDR3 spans 15 residues. The V end was cut by 4 bases, the J end by 1 base, with 15 bases between. The CDR3 coding sequence is TGCGCCAGCAGCCTAAGAGACAGGTTGTCCTACGAGCAGTACCTC. This sequence encodes CASSLRDRLSYEQYL.

This clonotype was observed many times. V gene TRBV7-2 combines with J gene TRBJ1-1, with D possibly TRBD1 on 6 matching bases. Germline CDR1 and CDR2: SGHTA and FQGNSA. V dropped 4 bases and J dropped 1 base, with 10 bases sitting between them. CDR3 length equals 14 residues. CDR3 nucleotide sequence: TGTGCCAGCAGCTCGCCGGGACAGAACACTGAAGCTTTCTTT. Protein: CASSSPGQNTEAFF.

The chain combines TRBV5-1 with TRBJ1-1; D is ambiguous. Germline lookup yields CDR1 SGHRS and CDR2 YFSETQ. Deletions cut 2 bases from V and 12 bases from J, with 11 bases between. This CDR3 has 11 amino acids. CDR3 sequence reads: CASSFGSQSFF. In DNA form, the CDR3 reads TGCGCCAGCAGCTTCGGGAGCCAATCTTTCTTT.

The chain combines TRBV19 with TRBJ2-7; D may be TRBD1 (6 bases). Trimming stripped 3 bases from V and 2 bases from J, with 11 bases between. CDR1 and CDR2 (germline): LNHDA, SQIVND (reference sequence). The CDR3 length is 14 residues. CDR3 amino acids: CASSIIWTAYEQYF. CDR3 nucleotide sequence: TGTGCCAGTAGTATTATCTGGACAGCCTACGAGCAGTACTTC.

The V and J genes are TRBV11-1 and TRBJ2-7, with 13 nucleotides matching TRBD2. Germline CDR1 SGHAT, CDR2 FQDESV (reference sequence). The CDR3 runs to 15 residues. The J segment lost 5 bases and the V segment lost 5 bases, leaving 6 bases of the junction unmatched. CDR3 sequence (DNA): TGTGCCAGCAGCGCACTAGCGGGAGGGCCGGACGAGCAGTACTTC. Translation: CASSALAGGPDEQYF.

This clonotype was detected many times. The chain uses TRBV7-2 and TRBJ2-5; TRBD1 agrees at 7 bases. CDR1 and CDR2 (germline): SGHTA, FQGNSA. This CDR3 spans 15 amino acids. With 2 bases clipped from V and 2 bases from J, the junction kept 5 bases outside the gene matches. CDR3 nucleotides: TGTGCCAGCAGCTTACAACAGGGGCCGCAAGAGACCCAGTACTTC. Amino acids: CASSLQQGPQETQYF.

This clonotype was found many times. The J gene is TRBJ2-5, the V gene TRBV15; D could derive from TRBD1 or TRBD2 (6 bases each). With 2 bases removed from V and 5 bases from J, the gap between germline ends came to 12 bases. CDR3 length equals 14 residues. Germline V gives CDR1 LNHNV, CDR2 YYDKDF (reference sequence). CDR3 nucleotide sequence: TGTGCCACCAGCAGACCGGGGGCTGCGGAGACCCAGTACTTC. Translation gives CATSRPGAAETQYF.

This clonotype was counted at least ten times. This chain links TRBV28 with TRBJ1-2; D is perhaps TRBD1 (6 bases). The CDR3 sequence is 13 residues long. The germline V gene has CDR1 MDHEN and CDR2 SYDVKM. V shed 2 bases and J shed 8 bases, with 12 bases lying between them. The CDR3 coding sequence is TGTGCCAGCAGTTTACGGACAGTCAACGGCTACACCTTC. As protein: CASSLRTVNGYTF.

At least ten counts were recorded for this clonotype. The junction departs from germline at one end; a sequencing error may be responsible. This chain joins TRBV12-3 or TRBV12-4 and TRBJ1-5, with TRBD1 matching 8 bases. The CDR3 runs 16 residues. CDR3 loop: CASSLKGQESNQPPHF. The CDR3 nucleotides are TGTGCCAGCAGTTTGAAGGGACAGGAGAGCAATCAGCCCCCGCATTTT.

This clonotype was seen at least ten times. J is TRBJ1-1 and V is TRBV3-1; D may be TRBD1 (5 bases). The CDR3 is 15 amino acids. The V gene's germline CDR1 is LGHDT and CDR2 YNNKEL (reference sequence). V was shortened by 4 bases and J by 2 bases, with 14 bases between the two germline ends. The CDR3 DNA reads TGTGCCAGCAGCCCATCTATAGGGGCTAACACTGAAGCTTTCTTT. Translating it yields CASSPSIGANTEAFF.

In its sample, this clonotype was seen many times. This chain links TRBV28 with TRBJ2-6; D may be TRBD1 (6 bases). This CDR3 is 18 amino acids long. The V end lost 2 bases, the J end lost 0 bases, and 14 bases lay between the germline ends. Germline-derived CDR1 and CDR2 are MDHEN and SYDVKM. CDR3 nucleotides: TGTGCCAGCAGTTTAAAGCAGGGGTCCCGCTCTGGGGCCAACGTCCTGACTTTC. This translates into CASSLKQGSRSGANVLTF.

There are many counts of this clonotype. V is TRBV5-1 and J is TRBJ1-6; a weak D match, TRBD1 (5 bases). Trimming took off 3 bases at V and 0 bases at J, with 10 bases between the two ends. CDR1 is SGHRS and CDR2 is YFSETQ in the germline V gene. The CDR3 sequence is 16 residues long. In DNA, the CDR3 is TGCGCCAGCAGCTCAGGGCCTTCCTCCTATAATTCACCCCTCCACTTT. As protein: CASSSGPSSYNSPLHF.

This clonotype was seen at least ten times. The rearrangement uses TRBV11-2 and TRBJ1-3; D not resolved. Trimming removed 4 bases at V and 2 bases at J, with 15 bases between. Germline CDR1 and CDR2: SGHAT and FQNNGV. The CDR3 is 16 amino acids. For the CDR3, the DNA is TGTGCCAGCAGCTCGATACCCCCAGGCCCTGGAAACACCATATATTTT. The encoded protein is CASSSIPPGPGNTIYF.

This chain joins TRBV6-2 or TRBV6-3 and TRBJ1-2, with 8 bases that match TRBD1. The V and J ends lost 4 bases and 3 bases, in that order; junction bases with no gene match: 7. Germline V gene lookup returns CDR1 MNHEY and CDR2 SVGEGT. The CDR3 consists of 15 residues. This CDR3 is CASSSRTGRYYGYTF. CDR3 coding DNA: TGTGCCAGCAGTTCTCGGACAGGGAGGTACTATGGCTACACCTTC.

This clonotype was seen at least ten times. V and J are TRBV19 and TRBJ2-7; 11 positions agree with TRBD2. This CDR3 is built from 19 residues. Germline CDR1 and CDR2: LNHDA and SQIVND (reference sequence). V trimming: 4 bases; J trimming: 3 bases; junction bases outside the gene matches: 17. CDR3 DNA sequence: TGTGCCAGTAGTAGGCAGGTCGGACTAGCGGGCCATGGACTCTACGAGCAGTACTTC. Protein product: CASSRQVGLAGHGLYEQYF.

At least ten counts were recorded for this clonotype. The V call is TRBV15, the J call TRBJ1-5; weak D call: TRBD1 (5 bases). V dropped 1 base and J dropped 5 bases, with 12 bases sitting between them. The CDR3 sequence is 15 residues long. Per the germline V gene, CDR1 is LNHNV and CDR2 is YYDKDF (reference sequence). The CDR3 loop is CATSRALQGDQPQHF. The CDR3 DNA is TGTGCCACCAGCAGAGCCCTTCAGGGCGATCAGCCCCAGCATTTT.

The table lists this clonotype with many counts. This rearrangement joins TRBV28 to TRBJ1-1; D is uncertain. Germline assignment: CDR1 MDHEN and CDR2 SYDVKM. This CDR3 is 16 amino acids long. Deletions cut 4 bases from V and 2 bases from J, with 17 bases between. CDR3 bases: TGTGCCAGCAGTTACGTCTTACCGTCACCTAACACTGAAGCTTTCTTT. It yields the protein CASSYVLPSPNTEAFF.

This clonotype was seen only once. This rearrangement joins TRBV6-1 to TRBJ2-7; 7 bases align to TRBD1. The CDR3 totals 14 residues. With 7 bases clipped from V and 3 bases from J, the junction kept 9 bases outside the gene matches. The germline gives CDR1 MNHNS, CDR2 SASEGT. Here the CDR3 DNA reads TGTGCCAGCACAGTGCCGACAGGGTTCTACGAGCAGTACTTC. It translates to CASTVPTGFYEQYF.

This clonotype has ten or more counts. V usage is TRBV6-2 or TRBV6-3 and J usage is TRBJ2-6; TRBD1 agrees at 9 bases. V gave up 6 bases and J gave up 0 bases; unmatched junction bases: 9. The CDR3 length is 18 residues. From germline, CDR1 is MNHEY and CDR2 SVGEGT. The CDR3 spells CASSRRDREFSGANVLTF. The CDR3 DNA reads as TGTGCCAGCAGCCGCCGGGACAGGGAATTCTCTGGGGCCAACGTCCTGACTTTC.

There are many counts of this clonotype. The V call is TRBV6-5, the J call TRBJ1-6; weak D call: TRBD1 (5 bases). This CDR3 has 15 residues. Trimming pared 2 bases from V and 2 bases from J, leaving 7 bases between. CDR1 is MNHEY, CDR2 SVGAGI, per germline. CDR3 sequence reads: CASSYGGPYNSPLHF. The DNA for the CDR3 is TGTGCCAGCAGTTACGGGGGACCCTATAATTCACCCCTCCACTTT.

The table lists this clonotype with many counts. This chain joins TRBV20-1 and TRBJ2-5, with TRBD2 identical over 11 bases. Losses at the gene ends were 1 base for V and 5 bases for J; bases not matched to a gene: 3. The CDR3 consists of 14 residues. CDR1 and CDR2 from the germline V gene are DFQATT and SNEGSKA (reference sequence). The DNA of the CDR3 is TGCAGTGCTAGAGCGACTAGCGGGATCGAGACCCAGTACTTC. The encoded protein is CSARATSGIETQYF.

This clonotype was picked up many times. This rearrangement joins TRBV24-1 to TRBJ2-2, with 9 bases fitting TRBD2. Germline-derived CDR1 and CDR2 are KGHDR and SFDVKD. The CDR3 loop spans 16 amino acids. Trimming took 2 bases from V and 4 from J; bases not matched to a gene: 4. The CDR3 loop is CATSDSSGGSTGELFF. The CDR3, as DNA: TGTGCCACCAGTGATTCCAGCGGGGGGAGCACCGGGGAGCTGTTTTTT.